Below are 14 T cell receptor beta chains sequenced from a single sample in a study of Graves' ophthalmopathy and Graves' hyperthyroidism. The study amplified TCR beta CDR3 regions using RNA transcripts. The authors performed first-round RT-PCR with HTBI primers and then a second-round multiplex PCR. TCRdb recomputed calls from the multiplex PCR reads with MiXCR, one row per CDR3 protein. The sample lists some 750,000 distinct CDR3 sequences, 40% occurring once. The sample consisted of peripheral blood. These receptors were taken from an adult man with Graves' ophthalmopathy.

The chain is built from TRBV7-2 and TRBJ1-1; 7 nucleotides match TRBD1. Trimming at V came to 6 bases and at J to 2 bases, leaving 9 bases not matched to a gene. The CDR3 is made up of 15 amino acids. The germline gives CDR1 SGHTA, CDR2 FQGNSA. The DNA for the CDR3 is TGTGCCAGCAGTTTTTCGACAGGGTATAACACTGAAGCTTTCTTT. This translates into CASSFSTGYNTEAFF.

This clonotype was picked up many times. The J gene is TRBJ2-2, the V gene TRBV29-1, with 13 bases that match TRBD2. Germline trimming cut 7 bases from V and 6 bases from J; bases unmatched to any gene: 8. The CDR3 runs 15 residues. Germline V CDR1 and CDR2: SQVTM, ANQGSEA. The CDR3 nucleotides are TGCAGCGGGAGGACTAGCGGGAGCGTGGCCGGGGAGCTGTTTTTT. Protein sequence: CSGRTSGSVAGELFF.

This clonotype came up many times. The chain is built from TRBV11-2 and TRBJ1-2, with D possibly TRBD1 on 5 matching bases. V dropped 3 bases and J dropped 7 bases, with 12 bases sitting between them. Germline CDR1 and CDR2: SGHAT and FQNNGV. CDR3 length equals 13 residues. CDR3: CASSLSRVGGYTF. The DNA of the CDR3 is TGTGCCAGCAGCTTGTCCAGGGTTGGTGGCTACACCTTC. The complete variable domain, with remaining parts taken from reference TRBV11-2 and TRBJ1-2, reads EAGVAQSPRYKIIEKRQSVAFWCNPISGHATLYWYQQILGQGPKLLIQFQNNGVVDDSQLPKDRFSAERLKGVDSTLKIQPAKLEDSAVYLCASSLSRVGGYTFGSGTRLTVV.

As concerns this clonotype: Mismatch with germline at one junction end may stem from a read error. The chain carries TRBV29-1 and TRBJ2-5; a weak D match, TRBD1 (6 bases). The CDR3 is 13 amino acids. Germline values: CDR1 SQVTM, CDR2 ANQGSEA. CDR3 sequence reads: CAWSSQRGETQYF. The DNA of the CDR3 is TGTGCCTGGAGCAGCCAGAGGGGGGAGACCCAGTACTTC. Full variable domain (missing parts from reference TRBV29-1 and TRBJ2-5): SAVISQKPSRDICQRGTSLTIQCQVDSQVTMMFWYRQQPGQSLTLIATANQGSEATYESGFVIDKFPISRPNLTFSTLTVSNMSPEDSSIYLCAWSSQRGETQYFGPGTRLLVL.

This clonotype was detected only once. One junction end does not reproduce the germline sequence, and a read error may be involved. The rearrangement joins TRBV7-9 to TRBJ1-4, with D hard to call. This CDR3 is 13 amino acids long. The germline gives CDR1 SEHNR, CDR2 FQNEAQ (reference sequence). The chain's CDR3 is CASSQELSEKLFF. CDR3 nucleotides: TGCGCCAGCAGCCAAGAGCTGAGTGAAAAACTGTTTTTT.

This chain joins TRBV11-2 and TRBJ2-7, with 8 bases lining up with TRBD1. V lost 1 base and J lost 3; bases outside the gene matches: 8. The CDR3 runs 16 residues. Germline V gene lookup returns CDR1 SGHAT and CDR2 FQNNGV. CDR3 loop: CASSLGGQGSLYEQYF. The CDR3 region has the DNA TGTGCCAGCAGCTTAGGCGGACAGGGATCTCTCTACGAGCAGTACTTC. The full variable domain, its missing parts supplied by reference TRBV11-2 and TRBJ2-7, is EAGVAQSPRYKIIEKRQSVAFWCNPISGHATLYWYQQILGQGPKLLIQFQNNGVVDDSQLPKDRFSAERLKGVDSTLKIQPAKLEDSAVYLCASSLGGQGSLYEQYFGPGTRLTVT.

This clonotype was detected ten times or more. This chain connects TRBV7-8 to TRBJ2-7; D might be TRBD1 (6 bases). Trimming cost V 0 bases and J 3 bases, with 12 bases left between them. The CDR3 length is 15 residues. The germline V gene has CDR1 SGHVS and CDR2 FQNEAQ. This CDR3 is CASSLAAQGNYEQYF. The CDR3 DNA reads TGTGCCAGCAGCTTAGCGGCACAGGGCAACTACGAGCAGTACTTC.

This clonotype was seen a few times. This CDR3 is CSARDRSFGETQYF. CDR3 sequence (DNA): TGCAGTGCTAGAGATCGGAGTTTCGGGGAGACCCAGTACTTC. The V gene is TRBV20-1, the J gene TRBJ2-5; D unresolved. Germline values: CDR1 DFQATT, CDR2 SNEGSKA (reference sequence). V dropped 0 bases and J dropped 5 bases, with 13 bases sitting between them. The CDR3 runs to 14 residues.

This chain joins TRBV20-1 and TRBJ2-7; D might be TRBD1 (6 bases). The CDR3 contains 13 residues. CDR1 is DFQATT, CDR2 SNEGSKA, per germline (reference sequence). Trimming shortened V by 6 bases and J by 1 base, and 13 bases separated the two germline ends. The DNA for the CDR3 is TGCAGTGCGACGAACAGGGAGTCCTACGAGCAGTACTTC. It is translated as CSATNRESYEQYF.

This chain uses TRBV6-2 or TRBV6-3 with TRBJ1-5, with D maybe TRBD1 (6 bases). The germline gives CDR1 MNHEY, CDR2 SVGEGT. The CDR3 spans 14 residues. Trimming pared 7 bases from V and 4 bases from J, leaving 14 bases between. Here the CDR3 DNA reads TGTGCCAGCACTACGGGCAGGGGAAATCAGCCCCAGCATTTT. Its translation: CASTTGRGNQPQHF.

Points on this clonotype: One junction end does not reproduce the germline sequence, and a read error may be involved. The V call is TRBV7-7, the J call TRBJ1-2; maybe TRBD1 (5 bases). The germline gives CDR1 SSHAT, CDR2 FNYEAQ (reference sequence). The CDR3 is made up of 14 amino acids. CDR3 loop: CASSNGGNNYGYTF. CDR3 coding DNA: TGTGCTAGCAGCAATGGGGGGAACAACTATGGCTACACCTTC. The full variable domain, in which reference TRBV7-7 and TRBJ1-2 provide the parts outside the CDR3, is GAGVSQSPRYKVTKRGQDVTLRCDPISSHATLYWYQQALGQGPEFLTYFNYEAQPDKSGLPSDRFSAERPEGSISTLTIQRTEQRDSAMYRCASSNGGNNYGYTFGSGTRLTVV.

The chain uses TRBV15 and TRBJ2-5; D might be TRBD1 or TRBD2, each matching 5 bases. Germline CDR1 LNHNV, CDR2 YYDKDF (reference sequence). V was cut by 0 bases and J by 5 bases, with 19 bases left in between. CDR3 length: 17 residues. The CDR3 region has the DNA TGTGCCACCAGCAGAGAACCACCCCCCGGGGCACGGGAGACCCAGTACTTC. Amino acid sequence: CATSREPPPGARETQYF. Full variable domain (missing parts from reference TRBV15 and TRBJ2-5): DAMVIQNPRYQVTQFGKPVTLSCSQTLNHNVMYWYQQKSSQAPKLLFHYYDKDFNNEADTPDNFQSRRPNTSFCFLDIRSPGLGDTAMYLCATSREPPPGARETQYFGPGTRLLVL.

This clonotype has only one observation. The chain couples TRBV7-9 to TRBJ2-7; D remains ambiguous. This CDR3 contains 13 residues. Per the germline V gene, CDR1 is SEHNR and CDR2 is FQNEAQ (reference sequence). Trimming stripped 3 bases from V and 6 bases from J, with 12 bases between. CDR3 nucleotide sequence: TGTGCCAGCAGCTTTTGGGAATCAATCGAGCAGTACTTC. Its translation: CASSFWESIEQYF.

This clonotype was seen ten or more times. This chain joins TRBV7-9 and TRBJ1-3; TRBD1 is a possible D gene (5 bases). Trimming removed 4 bases from V and 7 bases from J, with 17 bases in between. The CDR3 spans 15 residues. Germline values: CDR1 SEHNR, CDR2 FQNEAQ (reference sequence). CDR3 DNA sequence: TGTGCCAGCAGCTCCCACAGGCCTGGGAGGAACACCATATATTTT. As protein: CASSSHRPGRNTIYF.